The source of this T cell receptor beta chain is a study of T cell clonality in common variable immunodeficiency. Findings and caveats of the study: Authors noted CVID clonality's cause needs subpopulation repertoire sequencing. In common variable immunodeficiency, TCR beta chains reportedly carried fewer deletions and N-nucleotide insertions.

This clone has just a few counts. Its antigen is unknown. The read terminates 3 residues ahead of where the CDR3 ends, so the germline J gene completes it. Clones were read by immunoSEQ multiplex PCR, and TCRdb kept only the in-frame ones, dropping some. Listed here are over 20,000 clones without any singletons, the top ten holding 4%. Germline loops: CDR1 SNHLY, CDR2 FYNNEI. The V and J ends lost 2 bases and 2 bases respectively, with 4 bases between them. This CDR3 is 12 amino acids long. The chain joins TRBV2 to TRBJ2-7; D not resolved. The sequenced sample consisted of peripheral blood mononuclear cells. The clonotype was recovered from a human donor with common variable immunodeficiency. The sequenced CDR3 bases are TGTGCCAGCAGTGAACCGGCCTACGAG. Its protein product is CASSEPAYE. In full, the CDR3 is CASSEPAYEQYF.